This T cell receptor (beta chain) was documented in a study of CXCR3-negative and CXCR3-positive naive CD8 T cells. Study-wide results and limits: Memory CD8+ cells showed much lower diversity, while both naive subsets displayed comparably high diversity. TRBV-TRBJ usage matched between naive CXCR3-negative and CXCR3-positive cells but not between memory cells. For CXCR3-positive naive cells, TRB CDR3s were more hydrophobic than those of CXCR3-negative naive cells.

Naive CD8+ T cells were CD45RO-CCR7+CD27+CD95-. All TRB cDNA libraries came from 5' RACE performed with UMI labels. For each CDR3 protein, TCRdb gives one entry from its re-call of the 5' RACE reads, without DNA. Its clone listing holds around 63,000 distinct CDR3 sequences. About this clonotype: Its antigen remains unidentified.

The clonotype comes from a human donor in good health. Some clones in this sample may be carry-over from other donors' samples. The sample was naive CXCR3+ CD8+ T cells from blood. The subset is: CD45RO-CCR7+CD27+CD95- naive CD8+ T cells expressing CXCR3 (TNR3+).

The chain's CDR3 is CASSDSRGDVDTQYF. The J gene is TRBJ2-3, the V gene TRBV6-4; the D call of TRBD2 rests on TCRdb alone, since no DNA is present to check it. CDR1 and CDR2 (germline): MRHNA, SNTAGT. The CDR3 runs 15 residues.